Below, 23 T cell receptor beta chains from the same sample are listed, as sequenced in a study of tumor-infiltrating lymphocytes in oesophageal squamous cell carcinoma. TCRdb recomputed calls from the PCR reads with MiXCR, one row per CDR3 protein. The sample lists approximately 15,000 distinct CDR3 sequences; about half were seen once. The sample comprised esophageal tumor tissue. The receptors were sampled from a male donor with esophageal squamous cell carcinoma.

This rearrangement joins TRBV18 to TRBJ2-7; D possibly corresponds to TRBD2 (5 bases). The closer fit of TRBJ2-1 to the DNA end suggests the J call may be wrong. The CDR3 is 15 residues long. Germline values: CDR1 KGHSH, CDR2 LQKENI. CDR3 sequence: CASSPPSAGSNEQFF. The CDR3 DNA reads as TGTGCCAGCTCACCACCGTCCGCGGGTAGCAATGAGCAGTTCTTC.

As concerns this clonotype: No conserved phenylalanine or tryptophan is present at the end of the CDR3, so a read error is the likely explanation. The limits of the CDR3 on the DNA are not certain, so only TCRdb's listed CDR3 is given. The chain recombines TRBV7-8 with TRBJ1-1. Per germline, CDR1 SGHVS and CDR2 FQNEAQ. Termini included, the CDR3 measures 18 amino acids. The CDR3 loop is CASSYGASGSPMSSSSGQ.

Within the sample, this clonotype is large. V usage is TRBV6-1 and J usage is TRBJ2-7; the D gene is possibly TRBD2 (6 bases). This CDR3 spans 14 amino acids. Germline V CDR1 and CDR2: MNHNS, SASEGT. The CDR3 DNA follows: TGTGCTCTCCGTTCAGCGGGCACGTCCTACGAGCAGTACTTC. Its protein product is CALRSAGTSYEQYF.

Of note for this clonotype: Here the CDR3 omits its conserved ending phenylalanine or tryptophan, so a read error is the likely source. No DNA is shown, since the ends of the CDR3 on it are uncertain; the CDR3 is the one TCRdb lists. This rearrangement joins TRBV6-5 to TRBJ2-2; TRBD2 is the table's D call and was not checked against the DNA. Germline CDR1 and CDR2: MNHEY and SVGAGI. The CDR3 is 9 amino acids in total, end residues counted. The CDR3: CASSYSGLA.

This clonotype is large by share. The junction departs from the called germline gene at one end, perhaps through a read error. The chain is built from TRBV6-1 and TRBJ2-3, with D uncertain. Germline-derived CDR1 and CDR2 are MNHNS and SASEGT. The CDR3 consists of 14 residues. Written as DNA, the CDR3 is TGTGCCAGCACTGAAGCCGTTTTTGCAGATACGCAGTATTTT. Encoded protein: CASTEAVFADTQYF.

This clonotype has only a few counts. The chain links TRBV6-1 to TRBJ2-3, with 8 bases lining up with TRBD1. V shed 6 bases and J 0 bases; nucleotides not matched to a gene: 5. The V gene's germline CDR1 is MNHNS and CDR2 SASEGT. The CDR3 extends over 15 amino acids. CDR3 protein: CASRNRGASTDTQYF. The CDR3 coding sequence is TGTGCCAGCAGAAACAGGGGGGCAAGCACAGATACGCAGTATTTT.

This clonotype occurred a few times. The V gene is TRBV6-1, the J gene TRBJ1-2; no reliable D call. This CDR3 comprises 14 residues. V was trimmed by 4 bases and J by 3 bases, leaving 12 bases between them. Germline CDR1 is MNHNS and CDR2 is SASEGT. The CDR3 region is CASSARWRDYGYTF. The CDR3 coding sequence is TGTGCCAGCAGTGCTCGGTGGAGGGACTATGGCTACACCTTC.

In regard to this clonotype: One junction end disagrees with the germline gene, perhaps due to a read error. The rearrangement joins TRBV7-6 to TRBJ2-3; the match to TRBD1 covers 12 bases. The CDR3 runs 15 residues. Germline V gene sequence: CDR1 SGHVS, CDR2 FNYEAQ. The CDR3 reads CASSLGTGGIDTQYF. Written as DNA, the CDR3 is TGTGCTAGCAGCTTAGGGACAGGGGGCATAGATACGCAGTATTTT. The full variable domain, completed using reference TRBV7-6 and TRBJ2-3, is GAGVSQSPRYKVTKRGQDVALRCDPISGHVSLYWYRQALGQGPEFLTYFNYEAQQDKSGLPNDRFSAERPEGSISTLTIQRTEQRDSAMYRCASSLGTGGIDTQYFGPGTRLTVL.

CDR3 coding DNA: TGTGCCAGCAGCCCCCGGACTAGCGGGGGGGCAAGAGGCAATGAGCAGTTCTTC. Its protein product is CASSPRTSGGARGNEQFF. V usage is TRBV7-2 and J usage is TRBJ2-4; TRBD2 matches 15 bases. Judging by the DNA end, TRBJ2-1 fits better; the J call may be wrong. Germline values: CDR1 SGHTA, CDR2 FQGNSA. The CDR3 has 18 residues.

In its sample, this clonotype is medium-sized. The gene calls are TRBV6-1 and TRBJ2-3, with 12 bases identical to TRBD2. The germline gives CDR1 MNHNS, CDR2 SASEGT. Trimming took 6 bases from V and 5 from J; bases not matched to a gene: 0. The CDR3 consists of 13 residues. CDR3 amino acids: CASRTSGGDTQYF. The CDR3 DNA reads as TGTGCCAGCAGGACTAGCGGGGGAGATACGCAGTATTTT.

The chain is built from TRBV5-1 and TRBJ2-3; TRBD1 or TRBD2 may be the D gene (6 bases each). V lost 1 base, J lost 0 bases, and 12 bases lay in between. There are 16 residues in the CDR3. The V gene's germline CDR1 is SGHRS and CDR2 YFSETQ. The chain's CDR3 is CASSLRGTLSTDTQYF. In DNA, the CDR3 is TGCGCCAGCAGCTTGCGGGGGACACTAAGCACAGATACGCAGTATTTT.

This clonotype was detected only a few times. The gene calls are TRBV12-3 or TRBV12-4 and TRBJ1-5; 7 nucleotides align to TRBD1. This CDR3 spans 14 amino acids. J lost 1 base, V lost 6 bases, and 3 bases had no gene match. CDR3 nucleotides: TGTGCCAGCAGCAAGGACAGGAGCAATCAGCCCCAGCATTTT. Its protein is CASSKDRSNQPQHF.

V usage is TRBV7-3 and J usage is TRBJ2-4; 8 bases agree with TRBD2. The J call may be in error: the DNA end matches TRBJ2-1 better. CDR3 length: 14 residues. Germline V gene sequence: CDR1 SGHTA, CDR2 FQGTGA. The CDR3 protein is CASSLGTSYNEQFF. DNA for the CDR3: TGTGCCAGCAGCTTAGGGACTAGCTACAATGAGCAGTTCTTC.

This sequence joins TRBV6-8 and TRBJ2-1; unclear D gene. This CDR3 has 15 amino acids. V lost 7 bases, J lost 0 bases, and 13 bases lay in between. The germline gives CDR1 MNHGY, CDR2 SAAAGT. The CDR3 here is CASKASWGSYNEQFF. As DNA, the CDR3 is TGTGCCAGCAAAGCGTCTTGGGGCTCCTACAATGAGCAGTTCTTC.

A few counts support this clonotype. The junction and the germline gene differ at one end; a read error may be behind it. The rearrangement joins TRBV7-6 to TRBJ2-2, with D perhaps matching TRBD1 or TRBD2 (5 bases each). The germline V gene encodes CDR1 SGHVS and CDR2 FNYEAQ. The CDR3 loop spans 14 amino acids. Written as DNA, the CDR3 is TGTGCTAGCAGCTCGGGACGGAACACCGGGGAGCTGTTTTTT. Protein: CASSSGRNTGELFF.

This clonotype is a singleton in its sample. The junction differs from germline at one of its ends, possibly a read error. This sequence joins TRBV6-9 and TRBJ2-6; TRBD1 agrees at 9 bases. The CDR3 has 13 amino acids. The germline V gene has CDR1 MNHGY and CDR2 SVAAGI. The CDR3 reads CASSQDRGSPLHF. The CDR3 DNA reads as TGTGCCAGCAGTCAGGACAGGGGCTCACCCCTCCACTTC.

The chain uses TRBV6-9 and TRBJ2-4; 9 bases align to TRBD1. With the DNA end fitting TRBJ2-1 better, the J assignment may be wrong. CDR1 MNHGY and CDR2 SVAAGI come from the germline V gene. The length of the CDR3 is 17 residues. The CDR3 region has the DNA TGTGCCAGCAGCCGTCCCGGGACAGGGTCGTATATCAATGAGCAGTTCTTC. Its translation is CASSRPGTGSYINEQFF.

This clonotype was found a few times. The J gene is TRBJ2-7, the V gene TRBV7-2; perhaps TRBD2 as D (7 bases). The J call may be incorrect, as the DNA end agrees better with TRBJ2-1. The CDR3 is 14 amino acids. The germline V gene encodes CDR1 SGHTA and CDR2 FQGNSA. As DNA, the CDR3 is TGTGCCAGCAGCTCATCGGGGAGGGGGAATGAGCAGTTCTTC. It is translated as CASSSSGRGNEQFF.

The genes are TRBV7-2 and TRBJ2-5; 7 bases agree with TRBD2. The J call is uncertain, as TRBJ2-7 better fits the DNA end. The CDR3 length is 17 residues. CDR1 is SGHTA and CDR2 is FQGNSA in the germline V gene. The chain's CDR3 is CASSLSSAGERSYEQYF. The CDR3 region has the DNA TGTGCCAGCAGCTTATCTTCGGCGGGGGAACGCTCCTACGAGCAGTACTTC.

By frequency in the sample, this clonotype is large (0.1 to 1%). The chain combines TRBV7-2 with TRBJ1-2; the match to TRBD1 covers 8 bases. There are 17 residues in the CDR3. The V gene's germline CDR1 is SGHTA and CDR2 FQGNSA. Trimming at V came to 1 base and at J to 5 bases, leaving 12 bases not matched to a gene. The CDR3 region is CASSLGPGGLLRYGYTF. CDR3 bases: TGTGCCAGCAGCTTAGGCCCAGGGGGCTTGCTTCGGTATGGCTACACCTTC. The full variable domain, completed using reference TRBV7-2 and TRBJ1-2, is GAGVSQSPSNKVTEKGKDVELRCDPISGHTALYWYRQSLGQGLEFLIYFQGNSAPDKSGLPSDRFSAERTGGSVSTLTIQRTQQEDSAVYLCASSLGPGGLLRYGYTFGSGTRLTVV.

V gene TRBV5-1 combines with J gene TRBJ2-3; TRBD1 agrees at 9 bases. J gave up 3 bases and V 3 bases, and 5 bases lay outside the gene matches. The CDR3 has 15 residues. The V gene's germline CDR1 is SGHRS and CDR2 YFSETQ. CDR3 DNA sequence: TGCGCCAGCAGCTCCGGGACAGGGTTTACAGATACGCAGTATTTT. Translating gives CASSSGTGFTDTQYF.

The chain has TRBV24-1 and TRBJ2-3, with D unclear. The CDR3 covers 13 residues. Germline V gene lookup returns CDR1 KGHDR and CDR2 SFDVKD. The V end lost 3 bases, the J end lost 5 bases, and 8 bases lay between the germline ends. CDR3 protein: CATSDDGLDTQYF. CDR3 nucleotide sequence: TGTGCCACCAGTGATGACGGTTTAGATACGCAGTATTTT.

V usage is TRBV14 and J usage is TRBJ2-1; the D call may be TRBD1 or TRBD2 (5 bases each). The CDR3 runs 13 residues. Per the germline V gene, CDR1 is SGHDN and CDR2 is FVKESK. V was shortened by 2 bases and J by 13 bases, with 15 bases between the two germline ends. CDR3 region: CASSQRPRETQFF. DNA of the CDR3: TGTGCCAGCAGCCAACGCCCCAGGGAGACCCAGTTCTTC.